The next 12 T cell receptor beta chains were all read from a single sample in a study of blood T cell repertoires in COVID-19. Profiling relied on immunoSEQ multiplex PCR, and the TCRdb table lists in-frame clones only, not all of them. The table has just over 650,000 clones, approximately 90% seen once. The material sequenced was peripheral blood. The receptors here all came from a woman younger than 35 with acute or convalescent COVID-19.

This clone was detected once. V is TRBV19 and J is TRBJ1-5, with D maybe TRBD1 (5 bases). V dropped 4 bases and J dropped 1 base, with 17 bases sitting between them. CDR1 and CDR2 (germline): LNHDA, SQIVND (reference sequence). The CDR3 length is 17 residues. The CDR3 loop is CASSSTGFSPSNQPQHF. The CDR3 DNA reads as TGTGCCAGTAGTAGTACAGGCTTTTCCCCAAGCAATCAGCCCCAGCATTTT.

This chain joins TRBV24-1 and TRBJ1-1; the D gene is possibly TRBD1 (6 bases). The germline V and J ends were trimmed by 4 bases and 12 bases, with 23 bases remaining between them. This CDR3 is built from 15 residues. Germline V gene data show CDR1 as KGHDR and CDR2 as SFDVKD. The CDR3 protein is CATSDRTGTSWGSFF. The CDR3 nucleotides are TGTGCCACCAGTGACCGAACGGGGACAAGTTGGGGGTCTTTCTTT.

This chain joins TRBV5-6 and TRBJ1-5; D is possibly TRBD1 (5 bases). The CDR3 runs to 17 residues. The germline V gene encodes CDR1 SGHDT and CDR2 YYEEEE. The ends were cut back, 0 bases at V and 1 base at J, with 14 bases in the middle. The CDR3 loop reads CASSLGSGEGSNQPQHF. In DNA, the CDR3 is TGTGCCAGCAGCTTGGGTTCGGGGGAAGGAAGCAATCAGCCCCAGCATTTT.

J is TRBJ1-2 and V is TRBV7-2, with TRBD1 matching over 8 bases. The ends lost 4 bases at V and 5 bases at J; junction bases unmatched: 6. The CDR3 runs to 14 residues. CDR1 SGHTA and CDR2 FQGNSA come from the germline V gene. In DNA form, the CDR3 reads TGTGCCAGCAGCTACCAGGGGGCAGGGTATGGCTACACCTTC. This gives the protein CASSYQGAGYGYTF.

This clone was picked up a small number of times. V is TRBV7-2 and J is TRBJ1-2; weak D call: TRBD1 (6 bases). Germline V gene data show CDR1 as SGHTA and CDR2 as FQGNSA. The CDR3 is 14 amino acids. Deletions cut 5 bases from V and 8 bases from J, with 18 bases between. The chain's CDR3 is CASSPGQTQVGYTF. In DNA, the CDR3 is TGTGCCAGCAGCCCCGGACAGACACAGGTCGGCTACACCTTC.

The chain couples TRBV6-6 to TRBJ1-6; possible D gene TRBD1, 5 bases. The ends were cut back, 0 bases at V and 7 bases at J, with 13 bases in the middle. There are 16 residues in the CDR3. The V gene's germline CDR1 is MNHNY and CDR2 SVGAGI (reference sequence). CDR3 protein: CASSYSAGRGNSPLHF. As DNA, the CDR3 is TGTGCCAGCAGTTACTCGGCGGGGCGGGGAAATTCACCCCTCCACTTT.

The rearrangement uses TRBV6-5 and TRBJ2-7, with 8 bases fitting TRBD1. This CDR3 comprises 12 residues. V lost 6 bases and J lost 7; bases outside the gene matches: 5. Germline assignment: CDR1 MNHEY and CDR2 SVGAGI. CDR3 residues: CASRSQGVEQYF. Written as DNA, the CDR3 is TGTGCCAGCAGGTCACAGGGGGTGGAGCAGTACTTC.

The CDR3 loop is CASRDSRINNEQFF. The CDR3 nucleotides are TGTGCCAGCAGAGACTCGCGGATCAACAATGAGCAGTTCTTC. This chain joins TRBV7-9 and TRBJ2-1; D ambiguous. V was pared by 6 bases and J by 5 bases, with 14 bases between. There are 14 residues in the CDR3. The germline CDR1 and CDR2 sequences are SEHNR and FQNEAQ (reference sequence).

The rearrangement uses TRBV30 and TRBJ1-5; possible D gene TRBD1, 5 bases. The length of the CDR3 is 15 residues. Trimming pared 2 bases from V and 0 bases from J, leaving 11 bases between. The germline V gene encodes CDR1 GTSNPN and CDR2 SVGIG (reference sequence). For the CDR3, the DNA is TGTGCCTGGAGTCCCGACAGACTTAGCAATCAGCCCCAGCATTTT. Its translation is CAWSPDRLSNQPQHF.

This clone was seen once. J is TRBJ1-2 and V is TRBV7-9; no definite D call. The CDR3 is 14 amino acids. V was cut by 2 bases and J by 2 bases, with 9 bases left in between. Germline CDR1 SEHNR, CDR2 FQNEAQ (reference sequence). The CDR3 loop reads CASSLSNRNYGYTF. In DNA, the CDR3 is TGTGCCAGCAGCTTAAGTAACAGAAACTATGGCTACACCTTC.

V is TRBV7-8 and J is TRBJ1-3, with D perhaps TRBD1 (5 bases). CDR1 is SGHVS, CDR2 FQNEAQ, per germline. Trimming took off 5 bases at V and 0 bases at J, with 8 bases between the two ends. This CDR3 is 14 amino acids long. The CDR3 here is CASSNRISGNTIYF. The DNA of the CDR3 is TGTGCCAGCAGCAACAGGATCTCTGGAAACACCATATATTTT.

Only one count was recorded for this clone. The chain combines TRBV4-3 with TRBJ1-1, with 8 nucleotides matching TRBD1. Trimming removed 0 bases from V and 0 bases from J; junction bases left unmatched: 3. Per the germline V gene, CDR1 is LGHNA and CDR2 is YSLEER. CDR3 length equals 16 residues. The CDR3 DNA is TGCGCCAGCAGCCAAGATGACAGGGGCCTGAACACTGAAGCTTTCTTT. It translates to CASSQDDRGLNTEAFF.